This T cell receptor (beta chain) was sequenced during a study of T-cell memory formation after mild COVID-19. The overall study: Clusters of TCRs were largely donor specific.

Trimming left V 5 bases short and J 10 bases short, with 17 bases between. CDR1 SGHTA and CDR2 FQGNSA come from the germline V gene. The CDR3 spans 13 residues. Constant-segment-primed 5'RACE gave TCR alpha and TCR beta cDNA libraries with sample barcodes and UMIs. MiXCR was run by TCRdb on the 5' RACE reads, yielding one entry per CDR3 protein. This sample has approximately 110,000 distinct CDR3 sequences; 20% to 25% occur once, and the top ten carry approximately 40%. Ten or more counts support this clonotype. Its antigen remains unknown. General observations from the study: Clones contracting day 15 to 85 were balanced CD4/CD8; later expanders leaned CD4+. Shrinking CD4+ clones were chiefly CM and EM; CD8+ ones were chiefly EMRA.

The source is a man aged 18 to 30 who had mild COVID-19 (a few samples of this study predate the infection). Cell type and time point are not known. The genes are TRBV7-2 and TRBJ1-1; the D gene is possibly TRBD1 (5 bases). Sequencing input: PBMCs or a T cell subset sorted from them (not recorded which). The CDR3 here is CASSPGPSQGAFF. The CDR3 nucleotides are TGTGCCAGCAGCCCTGGGCCTTCCCAGGGAGCTTTCTTT.